Listed here are 30 T cell receptor beta chains from one sample, sequenced in a study of shared clonotypes between healthy human individuals. The repertoire was sequenced with immunoSEQ multiplex PCR; TCRdb's copy has only in-frame clones and lacks some. The sample gives approximately 2.5 million clones, around nine tenths of which show up once; roughly 0.13% is in the top ten. Sequenced sample: naive CD4+ T cells sorted from blood. Specified subset: CD45RA+ positively selected. Receptors were obtained from a man aged 18 to 29 in good health.

The chain recombines TRBV15 with TRBJ2-1; maybe TRBD2 (5 bases). Germline lookup yields CDR1 LNHNV and CDR2 YYDKDF (reference sequence). The CDR3 totals 15 residues. Trimming took off 0 bases at V and 6 bases at J, with 12 bases between the two ends. DNA of the CDR3: TGTGCCACCAGCAGAGATCGGCTAGCTGTCAATGAGCAGTTCTTC. Protein: CATSRDRLAVNEQFF.

The chain recombines TRBV7-2 with TRBJ2-5, with a tentative D call TRBD2 (5 bases). Germline CDR1 reads SGHTA; CDR2 reads FQGNSA. V dropped 4 bases and J dropped 5 bases, with 5 bases sitting between them. The CDR3 has 11 residues. The CDR3 sequence: CASSWRETQYF. The DNA of the CDR3 is TGTGCCAGCAGCTGGAGGGAGACCCAGTACTTC. Variable domain in full (rest from reference TRBV7-2 and TRBJ2-5): GAGVSQSPSNKVTEKGKDVELRCDPISGHTALYWYRQSLGQGLEFLIYFQGNSAPDKSGLPSDRFSAERTGGSVSTLTIQRTQQEDSAVYLCASSWRETQYFGPGTRLLVL.

Concerning this clone: Other DNA variants within this sample encode the same CDR3. This chain uses TRBV18 with TRBJ1-3; possible D gene TRBD1, 5 bases. There are 14 residues in the CDR3. Germline lookup yields CDR1 KGHSH and CDR2 LQKENI. Trimming pared 6 bases from V and 0 bases from J, leaving 9 bases between. The CDR3 sequence is CASSSGTSGNTIYF. The CDR3 DNA is TGTGCCAGCTCGTCTGGGACCTCTGGAAACACCATATATTTT.

The rearrangement links TRBV21-1 to TRBJ1-3. TRBV21-1 is listed as a pseudogene. The CDR3 contains 16 residues. CDR3 bases: TGTGCCAGCAGCAGGCACCGGGTCCAAGGGGGAAACACCATATATTTT. Translated, it gives CASSRHRVQGGNTIYF.

The chain uses TRBV5-6 and TRBJ1-6; 7 positions match TRBD1. Germline V gene lookup returns CDR1 SGHDT and CDR2 YYEEEE. CDR3 length equals 19 residues. Unmatched junction bases numbered 13, after V lost 4 bases and J lost 0 bases. The CDR3 here is CASSHREGAKSSYNSPLHF. CDR3 nucleotides: TGTGCCAGCAGCCACCGGGAGGGGGCTAAGAGCTCCTATAATTCACCCCTCCACTTT.

V and J are TRBV29-1 and TRBJ2-2; D may correspond to TRBD1 or TRBD2 (5 bases each). CDR3 length equals 13 residues. Germline lookup yields CDR1 SQVTM and CDR2 ANQGSEA. CDR3 DNA sequence: TGCGCCTTGGGACGGTTGAACACCGGGGAGCTGTTTTTT. Amino acids: CALGRLNTGELFF.

The chain joins TRBV18 to TRBJ2-7; D is tentatively TRBD1 or TRBD2 (6 bases each). The V gene's germline CDR1 is KGHSH and CDR2 LQKENI. The CDR3 has 16 residues. With 1 base removed from V and 0 bases from J, the gap between germline ends came to 13 bases. This CDR3 is CASSPLTGASSYEQYF. DNA for the CDR3: TGTGCCAGCTCACCACTGACGGGGGCAAGCTCCTACGAGCAGTACTTC.

CDR3 sequence (DNA): TGTGCCAGCAGCCCCAGGGGGGGGGTAAGCACAGATACGCAGTATTTT. Its protein product is CASSPRGGVSTDTQYF. This chain uses TRBV11-2 with TRBJ2-3; D might be TRBD1 or TRBD2, each matching 7 bases. V was cut by 5 bases and J by 0 bases, with 15 bases left in between. The CDR3 loop spans 16 amino acids. Germline CDR1 is SGHAT and CDR2 is FQNNGV.

The chain couples TRBV5-4 to TRBJ2-1; tentative D call: TRBD2 (7 bases). V lost 4 bases to trimming and J lost 2 bases, with 16 bases between them. Germline-derived CDR1 and CDR2 are SGHNT and YYREEE (reference sequence). This CDR3 is built from 16 residues. CDR3 region: CASSPRGEGTYNEQFF. The CDR3, as DNA: TGTGCCAGCAGCCCGAGGGGGGAGGGCACCTACAATGAGCAGTTCTTC.

J is TRBJ1-6 and V is TRBV30; 9 positions match TRBD1. J lost 5 bases, V lost 2 bases, and 7 bases had no gene match. The CDR3 extends over 16 amino acids. Germline loops: CDR1 GTSNPN, CDR2 SVGIG (reference sequence). The CDR3 is CAWSHGTGSNNSPLHF. CDR3 DNA: TGTGCCTGGAGTCACGGGACAGGGAGCAATAATTCACCCCTCCACTTT.

The chain has TRBV7-8 and TRBJ2-2; D is uncertain. Germline CDR1 and CDR2: SGHVS and FQNEAQ. Trimming removed 6 bases at V and 7 bases at J, with 21 bases between. This CDR3 comprises 16 residues. The CDR3: CASSPDWSRLRGELFF. CDR3 nucleotides: TGTGCCAGCAGTCCTGATTGGTCTAGGCTCCGCGGGGAGCTGTTTTTT.

CDR3 coding DNA: TGTGCCAGCAGCCGTGGTGACAGCATCTACAATGAGCAGTTCTTC. Translated, it gives CASSRGDSIYNEQFF. The genes are TRBV14 and TRBJ2-1, with D possibly being TRBD1 (5 bases). The CDR3 totals 15 residues. The germline V gene encodes CDR1 SGHDN and CDR2 FVKESK. V lost 4 bases, J lost 3 bases, and 13 bases lay in between. The whole variable domain, remainder taken from reference TRBV14 and TRBJ2-1, is EAGVTQFPSHSVIEKGQTVTLRCDPISGHDNLYWYRRVMGKEIKFLLHFVKESKQDESGMPNNRFLAERTGGTYSTLKVQPAELEDSGVYFCASSRGDSIYNEQFFGPGTRLTVL.

This clone was seen only once. The rearrangement uses TRBV4-1 and TRBJ2-1; 8 positions match TRBD1. This CDR3 has 15 amino acids. V gave up 1 base and J gave up 5 bases; unmatched junction bases: 4. Germline lookup yields CDR1 MGHRA and CDR2 YSYEKL. CDR3 sequence reads: CASSQAGTGNNEQFF. The DNA for the CDR3 is TGCGCCAGCAGCCAAGCCGGGACAGGTAACAATGAGCAGTTCTTC.

This rearrangement joins TRBV11-1 to TRBJ1-5; no definite D call. Trimming cost V 5 bases and J 5 bases, with 10 bases left between them. CDR3 length equals 13 residues. The germline V gene encodes CDR1 SGHAT and CDR2 FQDESV (reference sequence). For the CDR3, the DNA is TGTGCCAGCAGCCCCGACGGGGATCAGCCCCAGCATTTT. The encoded protein is CASSPDGDQPQHF.

The chain has TRBV15 and TRBJ2-7, with D tentatively TRBD2 (6 bases). The CDR3 is 15 amino acids. Germline CDR1 is LNHNV and CDR2 is YYDKDF (reference sequence). V gave up 7 bases and J gave up 0 bases, with 16 bases separating them. The CDR3 region has the DNA TGTGCCACCACCTCTGGGGGAGGAAACTCCTACGAGCAGTACTTC. As protein: CATTSGGGNSYEQYF.

Remarks on this clone: In the same sample, other DNA sequences code for this CDR3. This rearrangement joins TRBV7-2 to TRBJ2-7; D may be TRBD1 (5 bases). The germline V and J ends were trimmed by 2 bases and 3 bases, with 5 bases remaining between them. The CDR3 is made up of 12 amino acids. Germline V gene sequence: CDR1 SGHTA, CDR2 FQGNSA. CDR3 in amino acids: CASSLRGYEQYF. The CDR3 DNA reads as TGTGCCAGCAGCTTAAGGGGCTACGAGCAGTACTTC.

The chain joins TRBV19 to TRBJ2-6; D unclear. The germline CDR1 and CDR2 sequences are LNHDA and SQIVND (reference sequence). There are 17 residues in the CDR3. Trimming stripped 3 bases from V and 0 bases from J, with 12 bases between. CDR3 residues: CASSIGQDSSGANVLTF. The CDR3 DNA reads TGTGCCAGTAGTATTGGGCAGGATAGCTCTGGGGCCAACGTCCTGACTTTC.

The chain joins TRBV9 to TRBJ2-1; D possibly corresponds to TRBD2 (7 bases). Germline loops: CDR1 SGDLS, CDR2 YYNGEE. The CDR3 extends over 16 amino acids. V was clipped by 4 bases and J by 3 bases, with 17 bases between them. CDR3 sequence (DNA): TGTGCCAGCAGCCTCACCGCGGGGGCGGGCTACAATGAGCAGTTCTTC. Translating it yields CASSLTAGAGYNEQFF. The entire variable domain, with the rest obtained from reference TRBV9 and TRBJ2-1, is as follows: DSGVTQTPKHLITATGQRVTLRCSPRSGDLSVYWYQQSLDQGLQFLIQYYNGEERAKGNILERFSAQQFPDLHSELNLSSLELGDSALYFCASSLTAGAGYNEQFFGPGTRLTVL.

CDR3 nucleotides: TGCAGTGCGCCGGAACAAGGAAAACTGTTTTTT. Encoded protein: CSAPEQGKLFF. The chain recombines TRBV20-1 with TRBJ1-4, with no clear D. This CDR3 is 11 amino acids long. Trimming took 6 bases from V and 10 from J, leaving 12 bases between them. In germline, CDR1 is DFQATT, CDR2 SNEGSKA (reference sequence).

This clone was seen a single time. The genes are TRBV10-2 and TRBJ1-1; TRBD1 matches 8 bases. Germline V gene data show CDR1 as WSHSY and CDR2 as SAAADI. Unmatched junction bases numbered 7, after V lost 6 bases and J lost 4 bases. CDR3 length: 14 residues. Written as DNA, the CDR3 is TGCGCCAGCAGATACAGACAGGGGAGCACTGAAGCTTTCTTT. Amino acid sequence: CASRYRQGSTEAFF.

The rearrangement uses TRBV7-9 and TRBJ1-4; D is undetermined. Germline loops: CDR1 SEHNR, CDR2 FQNEAQ (reference sequence). This CDR3 has 16 residues. Trimming pared 5 bases from V and 8 bases from J, leaving 21 bases between. The CDR3 protein is CASSLRAGLVGEKLFF. In DNA, the CDR3 is TGTGCCAGCAGCCTGAGGGCGGGCTTGGTTGGAGAAAAACTGTTTTTT. Looking up the rest from reference TRBV7-9 and TRBJ1-4 gives the full variable domain: DTGVSQNPRHKITKRGQNVTFRCDPISEHNRLYWYRQTLGQGPEFLTYFQNEAQLEKSRLLSDRFSAERPKGSFSTLEIQRTEQGDSAMYLCASSLRAGLVGEKLFFGSGTQLSVL.

The CDR3 is CASSKDAYEQYF. For the CDR3, the DNA is TGTGCCAGCAGCAAGGATGCCTACGAGCAGTACTTC. This chain links TRBV5-4 with TRBJ2-7; D gene ambiguous. From germline, CDR1 is SGHNT and CDR2 YYREEE (reference sequence). The CDR3 loop spans 12 amino acids. Between the trimmed V and J ends, which lost 4 bases and 2 bases, there was a span of 7 bases.

The chain joins TRBV11-2 to TRBJ1-1; D gene ambiguous. V was trimmed by 0 bases and J by 5 bases, leaving 13 bases between them. The CDR3 runs 15 residues. Germline V CDR1 and CDR2: SGHAT, FQNNGV. CDR3 sequence: CASSLDGSLRTEAFF. For the CDR3, the DNA is TGTGCCAGCAGCTTAGATGGAAGTCTTCGAACTGAAGCTTTCTTT.

The rearrangement joins TRBV6-5 to TRBJ2-7, with D tentatively TRBD1 or TRBD2 (5 bases each). The CDR3 length is 15 residues. The V end was cut by 0 bases, the J end by 1 base, with 10 bases between. Germline loops: CDR1 MNHEY, CDR2 SVGAGI. CDR3 residues: CASSYSGTQSYEQYF. In DNA form, the CDR3 reads TGTGCCAGCAGTTACTCTGGGACCCAGTCCTACGAGCAGTACTTC.

V usage is TRBV28 and J usage is TRBJ1-6, with D tentatively TRBD1 (5 bases). V was pared by 10 bases and J by 4 bases, with 14 bases between. This CDR3 is 14 amino acids long. Germline values: CDR1 MDHEN, CDR2 SYDVKM. The CDR3 DNA reads TGTGCCACCGTGACAGTAGGTTATAATTCACCCCTCCACTTT. It translates to CATVTVGYNSPLHF. Complete variable domain (other parts from reference TRBV28 and TRBJ1-6): DVKVTQSSRYLVKRTGEKVFLECVQDMDHENMFWYRQDPGLGLRLIYFSYDVKMKEKGDIPEGYSVSREKKERFSLILESASTNQTSMYLCATVTVGYNSPLHFGNGTRLTVT.

CDR3 bases: TGCGCCAGCAGCTTGGCCCTGTCGTCTAGCACAGATACGCAGTATTTT. Amino acids: CASSLALSSSTDTQYF. V is TRBV5-1 and J is TRBJ2-3; D not certain. CDR1 and CDR2 from the germline V gene are SGHRS and YFSETQ. This CDR3 has 16 residues. Trimming took 0 bases from V and 0 from J, leaving 11 bases between them.

This sequence joins TRBV5-6 and TRBJ2-7; D might be TRBD1 or TRBD2, each matching 5 bases. The germline V and J ends were trimmed by 4 bases and 5 bases, with 22 bases remaining between them. CDR3 length: 16 residues. Germline-derived CDR1 and CDR2 are SGHDT and YYEEEE. CDR3 sequence reads: CASSRGTVRWFHEQYF. CDR3 coding DNA: TGTGCCAGCAGCCGAGGGACGGTTAGGTGGTTCCACGAGCAGTACTTC.

The rearrangement joins TRBV10-3 to TRBJ1-5; D remains unclear. The CDR3 runs to 17 residues. The V gene lost 3 bases and the J gene lost 3 bases, with 18 bases spanning the gap. CDR1 and CDR2 (germline): ENHRY, SYGVKD. DNA of the CDR3: TGTGCCATCAGTGATTTAAAGGTGTCCGTTAACAATCAGCCCCAGCATTTT. This translates into CAISDLKVSVNNQPQHF.

CDR3 sequence: CAIRLQGNTGELFF. The CDR3, as DNA: TGTGCCATCAGGCTACAGGGTAACACCGGGGAGCTGTTTTTT. The V and J genes are TRBV10-3 and TRBJ2-2; possible D gene TRBD1, 6 bases. Looked up from germline, CDR1 is ENHRY and CDR2 is SYGVKD. The CDR3 length is 14 residues. V gave up 6 bases and J gave up 2 bases, with 10 bases separating them.

CDR3 region: CASRQRMTTAGELFF. The CDR3 DNA sequence: TGTGCCAGCAGACAACGTATGACAACAGCCGGGGAGCTGTTTTTT. This rearrangement joins TRBV6-5 to TRBJ2-2; no definite D call. Trimming took 6 bases from V and 6 from J, leaving 17 bases between them. The CDR3 is made up of 15 amino acids. In germline, CDR1 is MNHEY, CDR2 SVGAGI.